Below are 6 T cell receptor beta chains sequenced from a single sample in a study of blood T cell repertoires in COVID-19. Only in-frame clones appear in the TCRdb table, and some are missing; sequencing was by immunoSEQ multiplex PCR. This table has approximately 220,000 clones, around 80% appearing once. Sequenced material: peripheral blood. These receptors came from a woman in her 50s with acute or convalescent COVID-19.

The chain links TRBV11-2 to TRBJ1-1; 8 bases line up with TRBD1. The J segment lost 6 bases and the V segment lost 2 bases, leaving 17 bases of the junction unmatched. This CDR3 comprises 18 residues. Germline-derived CDR1 and CDR2 are SGHAT and FQNNGV. The CDR3 region is CASSLWDSMAGGFAEAFF. The CDR3 bases are TGTGCCAGCAGCTTATGGGATAGTATGGCAGGGGGCTTCGCTGAAGCTTTCTTT.

The V and J genes are TRBV3-1 (or the pseudogene TRBV3-2) and TRBJ1-2, with 7 bases lining up with TRBD1. This CDR3 contains 14 residues. Germline V gene sequence: CDR1 LGHDT, CDR2 YNNKEL (reference sequence). Trimming took 2 bases from V and 10 from J; bases not matched to a gene: 10. The CDR3 DNA sequence: TGTGCCAGCAGCCAACGGGAGAGGACAGGAGTCTACACCTTC. Protein: CASSQRERTGVYTF.

The chain carries TRBV24-1 and TRBJ2-1; 8 positions agree with TRBD1. The CDR3 spans 15 residues. J was trimmed by 5 bases and V by 8 bases; bases with no gene match: 10. Germline loops: CDR1 KGHDR, CDR2 SFDVKD. The CDR3 DNA reads TGTGCCACCACAAGTTCGGGACAGGACCACAATGAGCAGTTCTTC. It yields the protein CATTSSGQDHNEQFF.

This clone has a handful of counts. The chain links TRBV13 to TRBJ2-7; a possible D gene is TRBD1 (6 bases). From germline, CDR1 is PRHDT and CDR2 FYEKMQ (reference sequence). V was pared by 4 bases and J by 2 bases, with 15 bases between. The CDR3 contains 15 residues. The CDR3 loop reads CASSSNREFAYEQYF. In DNA form, the CDR3 reads TGTGCCAGCAGCTCTAACAGGGAGTTCGCCTACGAGCAGTACTTC.

This clone showed up just once. The chain joins TRBV24-1 to TRBJ2-1; 9 bases agree with TRBD2. CDR1 KGHDR and CDR2 SFDVKD come from the germline V gene. The CDR3 runs 16 residues. V gave up 3 bases and J gave up 7 bases; unmatched junction bases: 9. CDR3 region: CATSDADSGSGNEQFF. CDR3 nucleotides: TGTGCCACCAGTGATGCCGATAGCGGGAGTGGAAATGAGCAGTTCTTC.

The chain uses TRBV3-1 (or the pseudogene TRBV3-2) and TRBJ2-1; the match to TRBD2 covers 11 bases. Germline V lookup: CDR1 LGHDT, CDR2 YNNKEL (reference sequence). The CDR3 covers 17 residues. V lost 0 bases and J lost 6; bases outside the gene matches: 7. The CDR3 bases are TGTGCCAGCAGCCAAGATTTAGCGGGAGGGAGACTCAATGAGCAGTTCTTC. Protein sequence: CASSQDLAGGRLNEQFF.